This TCR beta chain was sequenced during a study of shared clonotypes between healthy human individuals (dated by TCRdb to 2019 to 2021). In the study overall: Three men and a couple of women, aged 18 to 49 years, made up the cohort. Each donor's leukapheresis produced roughly between roughly 0.9 and 9 billion PBMCs. For each donor, CD4 naive and CD4 memory were each run on three plates, CD8 naive on two plates, and CD8 memory on one plate. Different laboratories and diverse techniques were used to prepare libraries and sequence TCR repertoires, to increase sequencing depth and limit assay-specific biases. To estimate repertoire size and how much clonotypes are shared between individuals, the study performed deep sequencing of blood TCR repertoires from a few healthy adults. On the study overall, not on this receptor specifically: Rarefaction of sorted-subset datasets indicated incomplete sequencing despite the large sequencing depth. When a few donors were compared, the shared fraction of clonotypes was approximately 5% for naive CD4, around 4% for naive CD8, 2.3% for memory CD4, and around 0.4% for memory CD8. Compared with non-shared clonotypes, clonotypes shared by all four sorted-subset donors had higher generation probabilities. Pairwise subsampling led to the expectation that sequencing depth would affect the degree of clonotype sharing among donors. Naive subsets generally had larger estimated clonotype richness than memory subsets. Because the study included only a small number of donors, the genetic and exposure-history diversity represented was limited. Sampling was restricted to blood, and TCR repertoires in tissue are likely to differ from TCR repertoires in blood.

Using the deep immunoSEQ assay, TCR CDR3 regions were amplified from genomic DNA by multiplex PCR. For each cell subset, the extracted genomic DNA was distributed evenly across all wells of several immunoSEQ 96-well plates, and each plate served as one replicate. For sorted subsets, about 200 ng genomic DNA, equal to 25,000 to 35,000 T cell genomes, was loaded into each replicate PCR. Purified libraries were quantified with a Qubit 3.0 fluorometer, sized on a Bioanalyzer 2100, and re-quantified with the KAPA Library Quantification kit. Every immunoSEQ 96-well plate was sequenced on a separate single-read 150-cycle Illumina NextSeq 550 flow cell. The source study handled its data this way. Because the immunoSEQ output held only junctional sequences and lacked quality scores, the filtering could not match the filtering applied to full-length reads. Sequences were annotated with PyIR, a Python wrapper for IgBLAST v1.9, and V/J genes and CDR3 were assigned using IMGT germline references. Any read was removed if the V/J assignment was weak (E-value above 1e-6), the CDR3 was missing, or the read contained stop codons, out-of-frame junctions, or ambiguous translated residues. V3J clonotypes were defined as sequences sharing an identical inferred V gene, J gene, and CDR3 amino acid sequence. Percentage overlap between repertoires was calculated by dividing the number of shared unique clonotypes by the size of the smaller repertoire. RTK rarefaction, the Chao1 estimator, and Recon v2.1 estimates of unobserved clonotypes were used to assess repertoire richness. Generation probabilities were computed with OLGA for all TCRbeta clonotypes obtained by the gDNA method from a few donors. Not all clones reach the TCRdb copy of this immuneACCESS table, which keeps in-frame sequences only. Checked studies attribute under half of the gap to unresolved V genes and leave the rest unexplained. The V and J calls and clone size come from that table; D and trimming were worked out from the DNA. The sample profile shows 640,000 or so clones; approximately 75% of them were found once. Approximately 2% of the sample is in the top ten clones.

Comments on this clone: It has no known antigen specificity. Base qualities were left out, and no much larger clone turns up one base away.

Between the V and J ends, shortened by 0 bases and 0 bases respectively, the junction contains 14 bases. The germline V gene gives CDR1 as SGHDT and CDR2 as YYEEEE. Including cysteine and phenylalanine, the CDR3 has 17 amino acids. The DNA shown is the 51-base CDR3, in frame from base 1. Healthy HIV-negative adults with no recently reported acute infections or vaccinations were included as donors. Only Caucasian adults living in Nashville, Tennessee, USA were represented among the donors. Magnetic negative selection was used to enrich CD4+ T cells, after which naive cells were positively selected on CD45RA and the negative fraction became the memory subset. After blood collection by leukapheresis, PBMCs were isolated using Ficoll-Histopaque density gradient centrifugation and then cryopreserved in the vapor phase of liquid nitrogen. Analytical flow cytometry was used to check the purity and quantity of each magnetically sorted T cell population. Genomic DNA was isolated from every sorted fraction and measured by UV absorbance on a Nanodrop 2000c.

The sequenced sample consisted of memory CD4+ T cells sorted from blood. The label giving this sample's cell subset or site can be read as: CD45RA-negative fraction. The V and J segments used are TRBV5-6 and TRBJ2-3, with a weak D call of TRBD1 (6 bases match). The TCR was taken from a woman in her 30s in good health. The CDR3 corresponds to CASSLAHRDPSTDTQYF. In nucleotides, the sequence is TGTGCCAGCAGCTTGGCCCACAGGGATCCGAGCACAGATACGCAGTATTTT.